Shown below are 20 T cell receptor beta chains from a single sample sequenced in a study of spatial heterogeneity in lung cancer. One entry per CDR3 protein results from TCRdb running MiXCR on the 5' RACE reads. In the table there are about 85,000 distinct CDR3 sequences, approximately 21% of which are singletons. Time point here: sample taken at primary tumor resection. Unsorted whole RNA from tumor, nontumor lung or frozen PBMC underwent sequencing. Sequences were derived from PBMCs, sampled at surgery. Every receptor here comes from a male donor with early-stage non-small cell lung cancer.

In regard to this clonotype: This may stem from a read error, because a much larger clone lies one nucleotide away. The J gene is TRBJ2-7, the V gene TRBV3-1; the D is unclear. The CDR3 runs 11 residues. V was trimmed by 1 base and J by 2 bases, leaving 0 bases between them. Per the germline V gene, CDR1 is LGHDT and CDR2 is YNNKEL (reference sequence). Here the CDR3 DNA reads TGTGCCAGCAGCCAAGCCTACGAGCAGTACTTC. Its protein product is CASSQAYEQYF.

The V gene is TRBV29-1, the J gene TRBJ2-1; weak D call: TRBD2 (5 bases). Trimming took off 4 bases at V and 10 bases at J, with 14 bases between the two ends. The CDR3 length is 12 residues. Germline CDR1 is SQVTM and CDR2 is ANQGSEA. CDR3 loop: CSVGPGVGEQFF. The CDR3 nucleotides are TGCAGCGTTGGCCCCGGGGTGGGCGAGCAGTTCTTC.

In its sample, this clonotype was seen a few times. The chain carries TRBV30 and TRBJ1-1; no clear D gene. This CDR3 contains 13 residues. In germline, CDR1 is GTSNPN, CDR2 SVGIG (reference sequence). Trimming pared 0 bases from V and 1 base from J, leaving 6 bases between. The CDR3 spells CAWSVTRNTEAFF. In DNA, the CDR3 is TGTGCCTGGAGTGTCACGAGGAACACTGAAGCTTTCTTT.

CDR3 region: CSANNQETLAYEQYF. In nucleotides, the CDR3 is TGCAGTGCTAACAATCAAGAGACCCTAGCCTACGAGCAGTACTTC. The chain recombines TRBV20-1 with TRBJ2-7; D is unclear. Deletions cut 4 bases from V and 2 bases from J, with 18 bases between. Germline assignment: CDR1 DFQATT and CDR2 SNEGSKA (reference sequence). The CDR3 covers 15 residues.

There are a few counts of this clonotype. This chain links TRBV18 with TRBJ1-2; tentative D call: TRBD1 (5 bases). The CDR3 totals 12 residues. The V gene lost 5 bases and the J gene lost 8 bases, with 12 bases spanning the gap. The germline V gene has CDR1 KGHSH and CDR2 LQKENI. In DNA form, the CDR3 reads TGTGCCAGCTCAGGCCAGGGAGGAGGCTACACCTTC. It specifies CASSGQGGGYTF.

This sequence joins TRBV7-9 and TRBJ2-1; D remains ambiguous. Germline V gene data show CDR1 as SEHNR and CDR2 as FQNEAQ (reference sequence). The CDR3 covers 13 residues. Trimming removed 2 bases from V and 7 bases from J, with 9 bases in between. The DNA for the CDR3 is TGTGCCAGCAGCTTATCTCGCGAGAATGAGCAGTTCTTC. Translating it yields CASSLSRENEQFF.

This clonotype was observed a handful of times. The rearrangement joins TRBV20-1 to TRBJ2-7; a possible D gene is TRBD1 (6 bases). The CDR3 extends over 15 amino acids. The ends were cut back, 3 bases at V and 3 bases at J, with 18 bases in the middle. Germline lookup yields CDR1 DFQATT and CDR2 SNEGSKA (reference sequence). This CDR3 reads CSASEWGKQGYEQYF. The CDR3 DNA reads TGCAGTGCTAGCGAATGGGGGAAACAGGGCTACGAGCAGTACTTC.

As regards this clonotype: This may be a read error, as it is one base from a much larger clone. The V gene is TRBV6-6, the J gene TRBJ2-5; D not resolved. The ends were cut back, 8 bases at V and 7 bases at J, with 17 bases in the middle. This CDR3 comprises 13 residues. Per germline, CDR1 MNHNY and CDR2 SVGAGI (reference sequence). The CDR3 DNA reads TGTGCCAGCGCACCTACTGAGTCCGGGACCCAGTACTTC. Its translation is CASAPTESGTQYF.

A few counts support this clonotype. The CDR3 sequence is CASSSDRSLVIQYF. The CDR3 DNA reads as TGTGCCAGCAGCTCCGATCGCAGCTTGGTCATTCAGTACTTC. This chain joins TRBV5-4 and TRBJ2-4; D gene unclear. V shed 3 bases and J shed 9 bases, with 16 bases lying between them. There are 14 residues in the CDR3. CDR1 is SGHNT, CDR2 YYREEE, per germline (reference sequence).

The chain couples TRBV27 to TRBJ2-2; no clear D. The CDR3 is 13 amino acids. Trimming took off 1 base at V and 9 bases at J, with 9 bases between the two ends. CDR1 and CDR2 from the germline V gene are MNHEY and SMNVEV (reference sequence). As DNA, the CDR3 is TGTGCCAGCAGTTTATTACAAGTTCGGGAGCTGTTTTTT. Translating gives CASSLLQVRELFF.

The CDR3 region has the DNA TGTGCCAGCAGACCCCGGGACAGGGGATCCTACGAGCAGTACTTC. Its protein product is CASRPRDRGSYEQYF. The chain joins TRBV6-2 or TRBV6-3 to TRBJ2-7; 10 bases fit TRBD1. Germline V gives CDR1 MNHEY, CDR2 SVGEGT. This CDR3 is built from 15 residues. Germline trimming cut 6 bases from V and 1 base from J; bases unmatched to any gene: 6.

This chain uses TRBV19 with TRBJ2-1, with TRBD2 as a possible D gene (7 bases). Trimming pared 4 bases from V and 4 bases from J, leaving 14 bases between. The CDR3 has 15 amino acids. Germline assignment: CDR1 LNHDA and CDR2 SQIVND (reference sequence). The CDR3 is CASSTQGGGYNEQFF. Written as DNA, the CDR3 is TGTGCCAGTAGTACCCAGGGAGGGGGTTACAATGAGCAGTTCTTC.

This clonotype was seen ten or more times. V gene TRBV19 combines with J gene TRBJ1-1; maybe TRBD1 (5 bases). This CDR3 spans 12 amino acids. The V end lost 6 bases, the J end lost 10 bases, and 15 bases lay between the germline ends. Germline lookup yields CDR1 LNHDA and CDR2 SQIVND (reference sequence). CDR3 residues: CASRDTPHGAFF. DNA of the CDR3: TGTGCCAGTAGGGACACCCCGCACGGAGCTTTCTTT.

In this sample, this clonotype turned up many times. The CDR3 protein is CASGLSQETQYF. For the CDR3, the DNA is TGTGCCAGCGGGCTCTCCCAAGAGACCCAGTACTTC. The chain carries TRBV7-2 and TRBJ2-5; D remains unclear. Germline CDR1 and CDR2: SGHTA and FQGNSA. The CDR3 runs to 12 residues. The ends were cut back, 8 bases at V and 1 base at J, with 8 bases in the middle.

This clonotype was seen a few times. The chain couples TRBV12-3 or TRBV12-4 to TRBJ2-5; D assignment may be TRBD1 or TRBD2 (5 bases each). The CDR3 runs 14 residues. The V end lost 9 bases, the J end lost 1 base, and 15 bases lay between the germline ends. The CDR3, as DNA: TGTGCCAGTAGCCGCACGGGGCCCCAAGAGACCCAGTACTTC. The encoded protein is CASSRTGPQETQYF.

The CDR3 region is CASSPAQGMDTQYF. The CDR3 DNA reads TGTGCCAGCTCACCCGCCCAGGGGATGGATACGCAGTATTTT. This chain links TRBV18 with TRBJ2-3; D is possibly TRBD1 (6 bases). Trimming removed 3 bases from V and 6 bases from J, with 13 bases in between. This CDR3 comprises 14 residues. The germline V gene encodes CDR1 KGHSH and CDR2 LQKENI.

This clonotype was picked up a small number of times. The gene calls are TRBV28 and TRBJ1-6; 7 bases match TRBD1. CDR3 length: 14 residues. With 4 bases clipped from V and 17 bases from J, the junction kept 14 bases outside the gene matches. From germline, CDR1 is MDHEN and CDR2 SYDVKM. CDR3 sequence (DNA): TGTGCCAGCAGTTCGGGACAGCCTTTGAGCTGGGTCCACTTT. This sequence encodes CASSSGQPLSWVHF. Variable domain in full (rest from reference TRBV28 and TRBJ1-6): DVKVTQSSRYLVKRTGEKVFLECVQDMDHENMFWYRQDPGLGLRLIYFSYDVKMKEKGDIPEGYSVSREKKERFSLILESASTNQTSMYLCASSSGQPLSWVHFGNGTRLTVT.

This clonotype was counted between two and nine times. The chain uses TRBV7-9 and TRBJ2-3, with D possibly TRBD2 on 6 matching bases. This CDR3 is 15 amino acids long. The V and J ends lost 4 bases and 2 bases respectively, with 13 bases between them. The germline CDR1 and CDR2 sequences are SEHNR and FQNEAQ (reference sequence). The CDR3 protein is CASSSPAGPTDTQYF. CDR3 sequence (DNA): TGTGCCAGCAGCTCCCCGGCGGGGCCCACAGATACGCAGTATTTT.

The V call is TRBV12-2, the J call TRBJ2-2; the table calls TRBD2, which could not be checked here. TRBV12-2 is assigned pseudogene status. This CDR3 region has 16 residues. The CDR3 DNA is TGTGCAAGTCGCTTAGAACTAGCGGAGCCGACCGGGGAGCTGTTTTTT. It encodes CASRLELAEPTGELFF.

This clonotype was detected many times. J is TRBJ2-5 and V is TRBV11-2, with D hard to call. CDR3 length equals 13 residues. V shed 1 base and J shed 5 bases, with 8 bases lying between them. Germline V CDR1 and CDR2: SGHAT, FQNNGV. The CDR3 nucleotides read TGTGCCAGCAGCTTAGTAGTTTTTGAGACCCAGTACTTC. It is translated as CASSLVVFETQYF.